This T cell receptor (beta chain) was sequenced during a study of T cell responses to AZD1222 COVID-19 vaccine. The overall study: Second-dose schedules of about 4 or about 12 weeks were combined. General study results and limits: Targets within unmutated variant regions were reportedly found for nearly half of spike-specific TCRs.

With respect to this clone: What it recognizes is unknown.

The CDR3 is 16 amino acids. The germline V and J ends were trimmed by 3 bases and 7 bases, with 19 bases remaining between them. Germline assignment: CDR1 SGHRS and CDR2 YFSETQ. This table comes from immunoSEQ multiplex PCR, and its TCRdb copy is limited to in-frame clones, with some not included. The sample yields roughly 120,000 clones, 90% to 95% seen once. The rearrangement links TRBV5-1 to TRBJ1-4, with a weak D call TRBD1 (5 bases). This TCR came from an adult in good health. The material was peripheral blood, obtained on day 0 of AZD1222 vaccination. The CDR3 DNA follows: TGCGCCAGCAGCTCGGGGCCGAGCCAAGGAGGTGAAAAACTGTTTTTT. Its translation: CASSSGPSQGGEKLFF.